This T cell receptor (beta chain) was recovered during a study of blood T cell repertoires in COVID-19. About the research overall: The samples span acute and convalescent COVID-19 from the United States, Italy and Spain. PBMCs, B-cell-depleted T cells, or T cells were the source of the cDNA or gDNA that made up the material.

The authors' processing: Reference gene primers were amplified, and this amplification served to estimate nucleated cell counts. TCRdb's copy holds only in-frame clones and misses some; the assay was immunoSEQ multiplex PCR. Clone size and V and J calls were adopted from that table, with D and trimming inferred from the DNA. The table records under 350,000 clones, about nine tenths of them present only once. V gave up 3 bases and J gave up 4 bases; unmatched junction bases: 5. Germline loops: CDR1 MNHEY, CDR2 SMNVEV (reference sequence). This CDR3 is built from 14 residues. The receptor's source is a man aged 50 or older with acute or convalescent COVID-19. The sample comprised peripheral blood. The chain couples TRBV27 to TRBJ1-1; 7 bases are shared with TRBD1. CDR3 DNA: TGTGCCAGCAGTTTCTCCCAGGGGGTCACTGAAGCTTTCTTT. This translates into CASSFSQGVTEAFF.